The 4 T cell receptor beta chains listed next were all sequenced from one sample in a study of blood T cell repertoires in COVID-19. The data were produced by immunoSEQ multiplex PCR, yet TCRdb's version contains in-frame clones alone and is incomplete. The table includes roughly 150,000 clones, around four fifths detected once. The sample consisted of PBMCs or T cells enriched from blood (not recorded which). The receptors stem from a woman in her fifties or sixties who had recovered from COVID-19.

The chain is built from TRBV19 and TRBJ2-2; D unresolved. There are 15 residues in the CDR3. Germline V gene data show CDR1 as LNHDA and CDR2 as SQIVND (reference sequence). The ends were cut back, 3 bases at V and 2 bases at J, with 10 bases in the middle. The CDR3 is CASSMRYTNTGELFF. CDR3 DNA sequence: TGTGCCAGTAGTATGCGGTACACCAACACCGGGGAGCTGTTTTTT.

The rearrangement joins TRBV27 to TRBJ2-5; TRBD2 agrees at 8 bases. The germline gives CDR1 MNHEY, CDR2 SMNVEV (reference sequence). The V gene end was trimmed by 6 bases and the J gene end by 6 bases; junction bases not matched to a gene: 9. The CDR3 extends over 14 amino acids. In nucleotides, the CDR3 is TGTGCCAGCAGCCGAGCGGGGGAGTGGAAGACCCAGTACTTC. Residues: CASSRAGEWKTQYF.

V usage is TRBV3-1 (or the pseudogene TRBV3-2) and J usage is TRBJ1-5; no reliable D call. V was pared by 1 base and J by 5 bases, with 6 bases between. Looked up from germline, CDR1 is LGHDT and CDR2 is YNNKEL (reference sequence). The CDR3 spans 13 residues. The CDR3 DNA follows: TGTGCCAGCAGCCAAGTGGGAGATCAGCCCCAGCATTTT. Its protein product is CASSQVGDQPQHF.

This sequence joins TRBV4-1 and TRBJ2-7; 7 nucleotides agree with TRBD1. V gave up 2 bases and J gave up 3 bases; unmatched junction bases: 4. Germline V gene data show CDR1 as MGHRA and CDR2 as YSYEKL. This CDR3 is built from 14 residues. Here the CDR3 reads CASSQWTGVYEQYF. In DNA form, the CDR3 reads TGCGCCAGCAGCCAATGGACAGGAGTCTACGAGCAGTACTTC.